This section outlines one TCR beta chain sequence together with its context. Its antigen is still unknown. This CDR3 has 16 amino acids. Per the germline V gene, CDR1 is LGHDT and CDR2 is YNNKEL (reference sequence). V dropped 0 bases and J dropped 13 bases, with 22 bases sitting between them. Using a J-beta primer mix together with a sample-barcoded 5' primer, a second PCR was run for roughly 7 to 11 cycles. Every sample gave at least 3 million paired-end reads containing CDR3. TCRdb fed the 5' RACE reads into MiXCR, producing one record per CDR3 protein. The sample records 1.4 million or so distinct CDR3 sequences, approximately 43% being singletons. These data originate in a study of blood T cells in healthy people across ages. General study results and limits: Strongly correlated with naive T cell percentage was TCR beta diversity.

This receptor was identified in a woman between 18 and 29 years old in good health. Material for sequencing was blood. V gene TRBV3-1 combines with J gene TRBJ2-1; D is perhaps TRBD1 (6 bases). CDR3 nucleotide sequence: TGTGCCAGCAGCCAAGATAAGGGACACCCTCAAGAGACCCAGTTCTTC. Protein: CASSQDKGHPQETQFF.